Presented here are 5 T cell receptor beta chains from one specimen sequenced in a study of Ad26.COV2.S vaccination and SARS-CoV-2 variants. Some clones are missing from TCRdb's copy, which holds only in-frame ones; the method was immunoSEQ multiplex PCR. This sample has around 370,000 clones, with about 90% found just once. The sequencing used peripheral blood, collected after recovery from COVID-19. The receptors stem from a human donor who had recovered from COVID-19.

V is TRBV19 and J is TRBJ1-1; a possible D gene is TRBD1 (6 bases). This CDR3 is 13 amino acids long. In germline, CDR1 is LNHDA, CDR2 SQIVND (reference sequence). The V and J ends lost 5 bases and 1 base respectively, with 8 bases between them. CDR3 residues: CASSWDKNTEAFF. The CDR3 bases are TGTGCCAGTAGTTGGGACAAGAACACTGAAGCTTTCTTT.

The chain recombines TRBV5-1 with TRBJ2-1; D may be TRBD2 (6 bases). V lost 0 bases and J lost 3, with 10 bases in between. Per germline, CDR1 SGHRS and CDR2 YFSETQ. CDR3 length equals 15 residues. DNA for the CDR3: TGCGCCAGCAGCTTGGACTCAGCGGGCTACAATGAGCAGTTCTTC. Amino acid sequence: CASSLDSAGYNEQFF.

The V call is TRBV7-2, the J call TRBJ2-5; tentatively, D is TRBD1 (6 bases). The germline V gene encodes CDR1 SGHTA and CDR2 FQGNSA. This CDR3 contains 14 residues. V gave up 1 base and J gave up 3 bases, with 9 bases separating them. CDR3 sequence (DNA): TGTGCCAGCAGCTTAGGGGGGCCAAAAGAGACCCAGTACTTC. Its translation is CASSLGGPKETQYF.

The CDR3 sequence: CASSEPGPTDTQYF. Written as DNA, the CDR3 is TGTGCCAGCAGTGAACCTGGTCCCACAGATACGCAGTATTTT. J is TRBJ2-3 and V is TRBV2; the D is unclear. Germline CDR1 is SNHLY and CDR2 is FYNNEI. The CDR3 has 14 residues. V was trimmed by 2 bases and J by 2 bases, leaving 8 bases between them.

The rearrangement joins TRBV27 to TRBJ2-7; 11 bases are a match to TRBD1. V lost 3 bases and J lost 0; bases outside the gene matches: 7. This CDR3 is 17 amino acids long. Germline assignment: CDR1 MNHEY and CDR2 SMNVEV (reference sequence). CDR3 DNA: TGTGCCAGCAGTTTTTCATCGGACAGGGGGCTCTCCTACGAGCAGTACTTC. This gives the protein CASSFSSDRGLSYEQYF.